The T cell receptor beta chain described here comes from a study of blood T cells in healthy people across ages. Study-level findings and limits: Relative to aged donors, long-lived donors carried more naive CD4+ cells and displayed higher diversity.

From germline, CDR1 is DFQATT and CDR2 SNEGSKA (reference sequence). The CDR3 is made up of 15 amino acids. Trimming left V 6 bases short and J 4 bases short, with 21 bases between. As concerns this clonotype: Its cognate antigen is unknown.

A second PCR of roughly 6 to 12 cycles used a sample-barcoded 5' primer and a J-beta primer mix. TCRdb reanalysed the 5' RACE reads using MiXCR and keeps one entry per CDR3 protein. The sample shows approximately 580,000 distinct CDR3 sequences, 20% to 30% of them seen only once. The same data also contributed to another study, on T cells of mothers and their children.

The sequenced material came from blood. The V and J genes are TRBV20-1 and TRBJ1-1; D may be TRBD1 (6 bases). This TCR was recovered from a boy between 10 and 17 years old in good health. This CDR3 is CSAWWGQGGSTEAFF. The CDR3 nucleotides are TGCAGTGCCTGGTGGGGGCAGGGTGGGAGCACTGAAGCTTTCTTT.